This T cell receptor (beta chain) was captured by sequencing in a study of T cells in localized non-small cell lung cancer. General study points: T cell clonality was highest in uninvolved adjacent lung, above tumor. A median of approximately 50 of the top 100 tumor clones appeared in adjacent lung, which was paired and uninvolved. Investigators sequenced only a single tumor region, leaving heterogeneity possible. Those with higher blood T cell density had longer overall survival.

This table comes from immunoSEQ multiplex PCR, and its TCRdb copy is limited to in-frame clones, with some not included. Of around 130,000 clones detected, 80% to 90% appear once; the ten largest clones hold roughly 1.8%. This CDR3 comprises 15 residues. Trimming at V came to 3 bases and at J to 3 bases, leaving 6 bases not matched to a gene. CDR1 and CDR2 from the germline V gene are LNHDA and SQIVND (reference sequence). Concerning this clone itself: No antigen is known for it.

The starting material was peripheral blood, obtained before any cancer treatment. The clonotype was recovered from a female donor of 60 years or more with stage I lung adenocarcinoma. The chain is built from TRBV19 and TRBJ2-3; TRBD2 matches 7 bases. The CDR3 region is CASSMGRGATDTQYF. The CDR3 DNA reads TGTGCCAGTAGTATGGGGAGGGGTGCGACAGATACGCAGTATTTT.